Included here is one TCR beta chain sequence, with context. Antigen specificity is unknown. There are 15 residues in the CDR3. Trimming removed 2 bases from V and 5 bases from J, with 14 bases in between. Germline values: CDR1 SGDLS, CDR2 YYNGEE. The data derive from a study of cytomegalovirus exposure and HLA in healthy donors. The PCR was carried out with 60 Vbeta primers and 13 Jbeta primers. Clones were sequenced by immunoSEQ multiplex PCR, and TCRdb holds only the in-frame ones, with some missing. The table shows some 170,000 clones, with 77% occurring only once. Study-level results: Later on, analysis showed that most CMV-associated TCR beta chains appeared to be HLA-restricted. Analysis was carried out at a later point, and it linked a missense DCLRE1C variant to TCR beta V- and J-gene trimming.

The sample comprised PBMCs. The chain is built from TRBV9 and TRBJ2-1; weak D call: TRBD2 (7 bases). This receptor was identified in a woman in her fifties or sixties in good health and CMV-seropositive. CDR3 sequence reads: CASSVGGGRHNEQFF. Here the CDR3 DNA reads TGTGCCAGCAGCGTGGGGGGGGGCAGGCACAATGAGCAGTTCTTC.